Below, 32 T cell receptor beta chains from the same sample are listed, as sequenced in a study of shared clonotypes between healthy human individuals. Profiling relied on immunoSEQ multiplex PCR, and the TCRdb table lists in-frame clones only, not all of them. The sample includes 2,500,000 or so clones, approximately 94% of them seen just once. Sequencing used naive CD4+ T cells from PBMCs. As for subset: CD45RA+ positively selected. These TCRs come from a young man in good health. Some clones in this sample may be carry-over from other donors' samples.

This clone was counted between two and nine times. The sample has other DNA sequences that encode this CDR3 too. This chain links TRBV29-1 with TRBJ1-1; D remains ambiguous. From germline, CDR1 is SQVTM and CDR2 ANQGSEA. Trimming cost V 3 bases and J 3 bases, with 2 bases left between them. CDR3 length: 10 residues. The CDR3 is CSVDDTEAFF. CDR3 bases: TGCAGCGTTGATGACACTGAAGCTTTCTTT.

V gene TRBV5-1 combines with J gene TRBJ2-3; the match to TRBD2 covers 7 bases. The V gene end was trimmed by 0 bases and the J gene end by 2 bases; junction bases not matched to a gene: 15. This CDR3 contains 19 residues. Germline V gives CDR1 SGHRS, CDR2 YFSETQ. The CDR3, as DNA: TGCGCCAGCAGCTTGGATGGTCGGGGGGTCGGCGGGACCACAGATACGCAGTATTTT. Amino acid sequence: CASSLDGRGVGGTTDTQYF.

This chain uses TRBV7-8 with TRBJ1-4, with D perhaps TRBD1 (5 bases). Germline CDR1 and CDR2: SGHVS and FQNEAQ. Trimming removed 1 base at V and 3 bases at J, with 12 bases between. The CDR3 extends over 16 amino acids. The CDR3 spells CASSLVYQGANEKLFF. The CDR3 region has the DNA TGTGCCAGCAGCTTAGTTTACCAGGGTGCTAATGAAAAACTGTTTTTT.

The chain employs TRBV5-1 and TRBJ1-5, with D possibly matching TRBD1 (5 bases). Trimming took off 0 bases at V and 8 bases at J, with 12 bases between the two ends. The CDR3 consists of 14 residues. From germline, CDR1 is SGHRS and CDR2 YFSETQ. Here the CDR3 reads CASSLGGALEPQHF. CDR3 bases: TGCGCCAGCAGCTTGGGAGGGGCCCTTGAGCCCCAGCATTTT. The full variable domain, in which reference TRBV5-1 and TRBJ1-5 provide the parts outside the CDR3, is KAGVTQTPRYLIKTRGQQVTLSCSPISGHRSVSWYQQTPGQGLQFLFEYFSETQRNKGNFPGRFSGRQFSNSRSEMNVSTLELGDSALYLCASSLGGALEPQHFGDGTRLSIL.

Worth noting for this clone: Other DNA sequences of this sample code for an identical CDR3. This sequence joins TRBV7-2 and TRBJ2-1, with TRBD2 as a possible D gene (6 bases). Trimming pared 0 bases from V and 2 bases from J, leaving 8 bases between. Germline-derived CDR1 and CDR2 are SGHTA and FQGNSA. This CDR3 is built from 15 residues. CDR3 sequence: CASSLASGTYNEQFF. For the CDR3, the DNA is TGTGCCAGCAGCTTAGCTAGCGGAACCTACAATGAGCAGTTCTTC. Complete variable domain (other parts from reference TRBV7-2 and TRBJ2-1): GAGVSQSPSNKVTEKGKDVELRCDPISGHTALYWYRQSLGQGLEFLIYFQGNSAPDKSGLPSDRFSAERTGGSVSTLTIQRTQQEDSAVYLCASSLASGTYNEQFFGPGTRLTVL.

This clone was detected ten times or more. This sample also contains other DNA sequences that code for the same CDR3. The chain recombines TRBV9 with TRBJ2-5; no firm D call. In germline, CDR1 is SGDLS, CDR2 YYNGEE. The CDR3 is 11 residues long. The V end was cut by 0 bases, the J end by 3 bases, with 0 bases between. This CDR3 reads CASSVEETQYF. CDR3 sequence (DNA): TGTGCCAGCAGCGTAGAAGAGACCCAGTACTTC.

CDR3 residues: CSVGSGTPIYEQYF. In nucleotides, the CDR3 is TGCAGCGTTGGCTCCGGGACACCGATCTACGAGCAGTACTTC. V is TRBV29-1 and J is TRBJ2-5; maybe TRBD1 (6 bases). Near its end, the DNA agrees better with TRBJ2-7, so the J call may be wrong. This CDR3 comprises 14 residues. Germline CDR1 SQVTM, CDR2 ANQGSEA.

The V call is TRBV5-1, the J call TRBJ2-5; D uncertain. V lost 4 bases and J 5 bases, leaving 12 bases between the germline ends. Germline loops: CDR1 SGHRS, CDR2 YFSETQ. The CDR3 length is 13 residues. The CDR3 DNA follows: TGCGCCAGCAGCGTGGACCCGGACGAGACCCAGTACTTC. It encodes CASSVDPDETQYF.

This clone occurred once. This rearrangement joins TRBV27 to TRBJ2-1, with D uncertain. CDR1 is MNHEY, CDR2 SMNVEV, per germline (reference sequence). The CDR3 consists of 15 residues. The germline V and J ends were trimmed by 3 bases and 4 bases, with 13 bases remaining between them. The CDR3 sequence is CASSLQPQLYNEQFF. The CDR3 DNA is TGTGCCAGCAGTTTGCAACCCCAGCTTTACAATGAGCAGTTCTTC.

For this clone: Other DNA sequences in the sample encode the same CDR3. J is TRBJ2-3 and V is TRBV20-1; D unclear. CDR3 length equals 10 residues. Trimming pared 6 bases from V and 1 base from J, leaving 2 bases between. Germline CDR1 and CDR2: DFQATT and SNEGSKA (reference sequence). The CDR3 loop is CSAGTDTQYF. DNA for the CDR3: TGCAGTGCAGGCACAGATACGCAGTATTTT.

The CDR3 loop reads CASSASPLAPQETQYF. In nucleotides, the CDR3 is TGTGCCAGCAGCGCTTCCCCCCTAGCGCCCCAAGAGACCCAGTACTTC. V usage is TRBV9 and J usage is TRBJ2-5; TRBD2 is a possible D gene (6 bases). The CDR3 has 16 residues. V was clipped by 3 bases and J by 1 base, with 16 bases between them. In germline, CDR1 is SGDLS, CDR2 YYNGEE.

Only one count was recorded for this clone. This chain joins TRBV7-9 and TRBJ1-3; TRBD1 agrees at 7 bases. The germline gives CDR1 SEHNR, CDR2 FQNEAQ (reference sequence). The CDR3 has 15 residues. Losses at the gene ends were 5 bases for V and 2 bases for J; bases not matched to a gene: 6. The CDR3 nucleotides read TGTGCCAGCAGCCGTACCGGGACAGCTGGAAACACCATATATTTT. This sequence encodes CASSRTGTAGNTIYF.

The chain couples TRBV29-1 to TRBJ2-5; possibly TRBD1 for D (5 bases). The DNA matches TRBJ2-7 better at its end, which makes the J call doubtful. Germline assignment: CDR1 SQVTM and CDR2 ANQGSEA. This CDR3 has 12 residues. CDR3 coding DNA: TGCAGCGTTGATGGGGCAAACTACGAGCAGTACTTC. Its translation: CSVDGANYEQYF.

V usage is TRBV2 and J usage is TRBJ1-2; 7 bases line up with TRBD1. The V gene end was trimmed by 5 bases and the J gene end by 6 bases; junction bases not matched to a gene: 12. The CDR3 covers 15 residues. The germline CDR1 and CDR2 sequences are SNHLY and FYNNEI. CDR3 coding DNA: TGTGCCAGCAGTTTGGCCAGGGGGGATGTAGATGGCTACACCTTC. It encodes CASSLARGDVDGYTF.

J is TRBJ2-3 and V is TRBV5-4; 9 bases align to TRBD1. Trimming took 2 bases from V and 7 from J; bases not matched to a gene: 11. This CDR3 region has 16 residues. The V gene's germline CDR1 is SGHNT and CDR2 YYREEE (reference sequence). For the CDR3, the DNA is TGTGCCAGCAGCTTAGCCGGGACAGGGCACGCGAATACGCAGTATTTT. Translating it yields CASSLAGTGHANTQYF.

This rearrangement joins TRBV29-1 to TRBJ2-5; 10 positions match TRBD2. With 1 base clipped from V and 7 bases from J, the junction kept 3 bases outside the gene matches. CDR3 length: 13 residues. CDR1 is SQVTM and CDR2 is ANQGSEA in the germline V gene. CDR3 region: CSVEAAGGWTQYF. CDR3 sequence (DNA): TGCAGCGTTGAAGCAGCGGGAGGGTGGACCCAGTACTTC.

Turning to this clone: Other DNA sequences from this sample encode an identical CDR3 as well. V usage is TRBV5-1 and J usage is TRBJ2-3; 10 bases fit TRBD1. From germline, CDR1 is SGHRS and CDR2 YFSETQ. This CDR3 spans 14 amino acids. The V and J ends lost 3 bases and 6 bases, in that order; junction bases with no gene match: 4. CDR3 in DNA: TGCGCCAGCAGCTCGGGACAGGGGAGCGATACGCAGTATTTT. Amino acids: CASSSGQGSDTQYF.

The V call is TRBV10-3, the J call TRBJ2-5; perhaps D is TRBD1 or TRBD2 (6 bases each). The germline gives CDR1 ENHRY, CDR2 SYGVKD. V lost 3 bases and J lost 1, with 9 bases in between. The CDR3 loop spans 14 amino acids. The CDR3 DNA is TGTGCCATCAGTGACTCGGGGGCCCAAGAGACCCAGTACTTC. Translated, it gives CAISDSGAQETQYF.

The CDR3 DNA follows: TGTGCCAGCAGTTTATCGACAGGGAGGGTCCCAGATACGCAGTATTTT. Translation: CASSLSTGRVPDTQYF. The chain recombines TRBV27 with TRBJ2-3; D possibly uses TRBD1 or TRBD2 (7 bases each). The V gene lost 0 bases and the J gene lost 4 bases, with 14 bases spanning the gap. This CDR3 has 16 amino acids. CDR1 is MNHEY and CDR2 is SMNVEV in the germline V gene (reference sequence).

This chain connects TRBV20-1 to TRBJ2-3, with a possible D match to TRBD2 (5 bases). Trimming took off 3 bases at V and 7 bases at J, with 8 bases between the two ends. The CDR3 has 11 amino acids. CDR1 is DFQATT and CDR2 is SNEGSKA in the germline V gene (reference sequence). The CDR3 reads CSARGRNTQYF. CDR3 in DNA: TGCAGTGCTAGGGGGAGAAATACGCAGTATTTT.

V gene TRBV14 combines with J gene TRBJ2-1; the D is unclear. Germline values: CDR1 SGHDN, CDR2 FVKESK. The V and J ends lost 1 base and 4 bases respectively, with 11 bases between them. The CDR3 sequence is 15 residues long. The CDR3 DNA reads TGTGCCAGCAGCCAAGGATCCCAGTTATACAATGAGCAGTTCTTC. Protein product: CASSQGSQLYNEQFF.

The chain is built from TRBV4-1 and TRBJ1-2, with D hard to call. Trimming took 7 bases from V and 0 from J, leaving 15 bases between them. Germline V lookup: CDR1 MGHRA, CDR2 YSYEKL. CDR3 size: 15 residues. The CDR3 nucleotides read TGCGCCAGCACCCCTAGGGAAAAACCTAACTATGGCTACACCTTC. It codes for CASTPREKPNYGYTF.

As concerns this clone: Its ends do not fully match the called genes, so a read error is possible. J is TRBJ2-1 and V is TRBV7-8; 9 positions agree with TRBD2. CDR1 is SGHVS, CDR2 FQNEAQ, per germline. The CDR3 consists of 16 residues. The CDR3 nucleotides are TGTGCCAGCAGCCTAGCCTCTAGCGGGAAGTTGAATGAGCAGTTCTTC. Translating it yields CASSLASSGKLNEQFF.

This chain uses TRBV27 with TRBJ1-2; possibly TRBD1 for D (5 bases). Trimming left V 9 bases short and J 4 bases short, with 15 bases between. Germline-derived CDR1 and CDR2 are MNHEY and SMNVEV (reference sequence). The CDR3 covers 13 residues. In DNA form, the CDR3 reads TGTGCCAGTCGAACTAGGGACTTCTATGGCTACACCTTC. This sequence encodes CASRTRDFYGYTF.

The chain recombines TRBV4-1 with TRBJ2-7; 7 bases match TRBD2. Trimming removed 1 base from V and 1 base from J; junction bases left unmatched: 13. Germline CDR1 is MGHRA and CDR2 is YSYEKL. The CDR3 runs 18 residues. This CDR3 reads CASSQGSGVGVRSYEQYF. In nucleotides, the CDR3 is TGCGCCAGCAGCCAAGGAAGCGGGGTAGGGGTGAGGTCCTACGAGCAGTACTTC.

This sequence joins TRBV15 and TRBJ2-7, with no clear D. V dropped 0 bases and J dropped 2 bases, with 11 bases sitting between them. The CDR3 extends over 15 amino acids. Germline lookup yields CDR1 LNHNV and CDR2 YYDKDF (reference sequence). The CDR3 here is CATSRDQSNTYEQYF. In DNA, the CDR3 is TGTGCCACCAGCAGAGATCAGAGTAACACCTACGAGCAGTACTTC.

The chain is built from TRBV14 and TRBJ1-2; weak D call: TRBD1 (5 bases). This CDR3 is 13 amino acids long. V lost 5 bases to trimming and J lost 2 bases, with 9 bases between them. Per germline, CDR1 SGHDN and CDR2 FVKESK. DNA of the CDR3: TGTGCCAGCAGCGACAGCTTCAACTATGGCTACACCTTC. It encodes CASSDSFNYGYTF.

This clone was seen just once. The sample holds other DNA sequences that translate to the same CDR3. This chain uses TRBV4-3 with TRBJ2-1, with D possibly being TRBD1 or TRBD2 (5 bases each). This CDR3 is 12 amino acids long. In germline, CDR1 is LGHNA, CDR2 YSLEER. V dropped 4 bases and J dropped 8 bases, with 9 bases sitting between them. CDR3 in amino acids: CASSPRGDEQFF. The CDR3 coding sequence is TGCGCCAGCAGCCCCCGAGGGGATGAGCAGTTCTTC.

Note on this clone: Other DNA sequences in the sample encode the same CDR3. V gene TRBV11-3 combines with J gene TRBJ2-3, with no clear D. The germline V and J ends were trimmed by 3 bases and 3 bases, with 4 bases remaining between them. The CDR3 runs 12 residues. Per germline, CDR1 SGHNT and CDR2 YENEEA. The chain's CDR3 is CASSLETDTQYF. The CDR3 nucleotides read TGTGCCAGCAGCTTGGAAACAGATACGCAGTATTTT.

This clone was detected a few times. Written as DNA, the CDR3 is TGTGCCAGAACCTACCCCCGTCGGGGAGCGAACATGAACACTGAAGCTTTCTTT. Translated, it gives CARTYPRRGANMNTEAFF. The rearrangement links TRBV5-3 to TRBJ1-1; D gene uncertain. TRBV5-3 is flagged as an ORF with uncertain function. The CDR3 totals 18 residues. Trimming took 6 bases from V and 0 from J, leaving 24 bases between them.

The chain carries TRBV11-2 and TRBJ2-5; the D is unclear. CDR3 size: 15 residues. Germline V CDR1 and CDR2: SGHAT, FQNNGV. Trimming took off 1 base at V and 5 bases at J, with 14 bases between the two ends. In DNA, the CDR3 is TGTGCCAGCAGCTTAGTCACGTCAAGGGCCGAGACCCAGTACTTC. Its translation: CASSLVTSRAETQYF.

CDR3 coding DNA: TGTGCCAGCAGTTACCCGACAGGGGCTGGAAACACCATATATTTT. It codes for CASSYPTGAGNTIYF. This sequence joins TRBV6-5 and TRBJ1-3; 8 nucleotides match TRBD1. V lost 2 bases and J lost 2; bases outside the gene matches: 2. The CDR3 has 15 residues. Germline CDR1 reads MNHEY; CDR2 reads SVGAGI.